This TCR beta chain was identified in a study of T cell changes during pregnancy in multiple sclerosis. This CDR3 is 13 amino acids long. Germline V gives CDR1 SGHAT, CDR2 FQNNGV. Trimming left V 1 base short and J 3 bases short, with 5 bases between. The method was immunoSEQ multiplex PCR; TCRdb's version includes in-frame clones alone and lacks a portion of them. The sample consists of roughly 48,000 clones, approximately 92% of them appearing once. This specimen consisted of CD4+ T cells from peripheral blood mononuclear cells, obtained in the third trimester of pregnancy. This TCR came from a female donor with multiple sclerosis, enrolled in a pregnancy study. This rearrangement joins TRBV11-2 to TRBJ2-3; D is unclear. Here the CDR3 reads CASSLAGTDTQYF. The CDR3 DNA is TGTGCCAGCAGCTTAGCGGGTACAGATACGCAGTATTTT.